One sample yielded the 28 T cell receptor beta chains listed below, sequenced in a study of regulatory T cells in long-lasting Graves disease. Documented time point: newly diagnosed GD, antithyroid drugs for less than 3 months. From PBMCs, RNA was extracted and then used to make the TCR library. Through Arm-PCR of CDR3 regions and iRepertoire HTBI primers, TCR beta libraries were built. TCRdb passed the multiplex PCR reads through MiXCR, listing each CDR3 protein once. The sample records approximately 350,000 distinct CDR3 sequences, over 9.5% being singletons. The same sample was also used in a study of T cells in Graves' hyperthyroidism and ophthalmopathy.

Sequenced here: peripheral blood mononuclear cells (PBMCs), sampled at new diagnosis, from a patient treated with antithyroid drugs. These receptor sequences come from a woman aged 18-29 years with Graves disease.

As regards this clonotype: With a much larger clone just one base away, this may be a read error. The genes are TRBV11-2 and TRBJ2-1; D ambiguous. The germline CDR1 and CDR2 sequences are SGHAT and FQNNGV. V was cut by 1 base and J by 10 bases, with 14 bases left in between. There are 14 residues in the CDR3. The CDR3 loop is CASSLGLQVPEQFF. Here the CDR3 DNA reads TGTGCCAGCAGCTTAGGCCTCCAAGTGCCCGAGCAGTTCTTC.

At least ten counts were recorded for this clonotype. CDR3 sequence: CASSYGVPVPTGELFF. In DNA form, the CDR3 reads TGTGCCAGCAGTTACGGAGTCCCAGTCCCCACCGGGGAGCTGTTTTTT. The chain has TRBV6-2 or TRBV6-3 and TRBJ2-2; D unclear. The CDR3 runs 16 residues. Germline V CDR1 and CDR2: MNHEY, SVGEGT. Trimming stripped 2 bases from V and 4 bases from J, with 14 bases between.

The genes are TRBV27 and TRBJ2-1; 12 bases are shared with TRBD2. V was pared by 6 bases and J by 9 bases, with 9 bases of the junction left unmatched. There are 15 residues in the CDR3. Per the germline V gene, CDR1 is MNHEY and CDR2 is SMNVEV (reference sequence). In DNA form, the CDR3 reads TGTGCCAGCAGCCCCGGAACTAGCGGGAGGAGTGAGCAGTTCTTC. Translation: CASSPGTSGRSEQFF.

This clonotype was detected many times. The chain joins TRBV27 to TRBJ2-7, with D hard to call. Germline V CDR1 and CDR2: MNHEY, SMNVEV (reference sequence). This CDR3 region has 8 residues. V was trimmed by 8 bases and J by 4 bases, leaving 0 bases between them. The CDR3 protein is CASYEQYV. DNA of the CDR3: TGTGCCAGCTACGAGCAGTACGTC.

This clonotype was found many times. The rearrangement uses TRBV6-5 and TRBJ1-2, with D uncertain. The CDR3 is 14 residues long. Trimming left V 3 bases short and J 8 bases short, with 16 bases between. Germline V gives CDR1 MNHEY, CDR2 SVGAGI. CDR3 loop: CASSYMRGRTGYTF. The CDR3 coding sequence is TGTGCCAGCAGTTATATGAGAGGACGGACGGGCTACACCTTC.

This clonotype was picked up many times. CDR3 region: CASSYIWAGELFF. DNA for the CDR3: TGTGCCAGCAGCTATATATGGGCCGGGGAGCTGTTTTTT. This chain joins TRBV27 and TRBJ2-2; D gene uncertain. The CDR3 sequence is 13 residues long. The V gene's germline CDR1 is MNHEY and CDR2 SMNVEV (reference sequence). Trimming shortened V by 6 bases and J by 6 bases, and 11 bases separated the two germline ends.

At least ten counts were recorded for this clonotype. The chain has TRBV3-1 and TRBJ1-3; D is ambiguous. V was pared by 1 base and J by 2 bases, with 9 bases between. The CDR3 runs to 15 residues. CDR1 is LGHDT, CDR2 YNNKEL, per germline (reference sequence). This CDR3 reads CASSQGTGAGNTIYF. CDR3 DNA: TGTGCCAGCAGCCAAGGTACTGGGGCTGGAAACACCATATATTTT.

This clonotype was counted at least ten times. This chain joins TRBV28 and TRBJ2-7; 10 positions agree with TRBD2. V was clipped by 4 bases and J by 2 bases; unmatched bases: 11. The CDR3 covers 17 residues. Germline values: CDR1 MDHEN, CDR2 SYDVKM. Written as DNA, the CDR3 is TGTGCCAGCAGTTCATCGAGGGGGCTAGCGGGGGCCTACGAGCAGTACTTC. This encodes CASSSSRGLAGAYEQYF.

This clonotype was seen repeatedly, ten times or more. V gene TRBV7-2 combines with J gene TRBJ2-2, with D possibly TRBD2 on 6 matching bases. Germline CDR1 is SGHTA and CDR2 is FQGNSA. With 2 bases removed from V and 6 bases from J, the gap between germline ends came to 16 bases. This CDR3 contains 16 residues. The CDR3 region is CASSLFATSLPGELFF. The CDR3 bases are TGTGCCAGCAGCTTATTCGCGACTAGTCTTCCCGGGGAGCTGTTTTTT.

This clonotype was found many times. The chain carries TRBV6-1 and TRBJ1-1; D may be TRBD1 (5 bases). CDR1 is MNHNS, CDR2 SASEGT, per germline. The CDR3 loop spans 13 amino acids. In DNA, the CDR3 is TGTGTAACTCGGACACCTCAGAACACTGAAGCTTTCTTT. It translates to CVTRTPQNTEAFF.

This clonotype was seen repeatedly, ten times or more. The chain couples TRBV18 to TRBJ1-1, with D perhaps matching TRBD1 (5 bases). The CDR3 loop spans 15 amino acids. Germline loops: CDR1 KGHSH, CDR2 LQKENI. V was pared by 2 bases and J by 0 bases, with 10 bases between. CDR3 sequence (DNA): TGTGCCAGCTCACCAAGGGACGGGATGAACACTGAAGCTTTCTTT. Protein sequence: CASSPRDGMNTEAFF.

This clonotype was detected ten times or more. The chain employs TRBV2 and TRBJ1-2, with a tentative D call TRBD1 (5 bases). Germline V gene data show CDR1 as SNHLY and CDR2 as FYNNEI. Trimming removed 1 base at V and 2 bases at J, with 8 bases between. The CDR3 contains 14 residues. This CDR3 is CASSEDRINYGYTF. Here the CDR3 DNA reads TGTGCCAGCAGTGAAGACAGGATAAACTATGGCTACACCTTC.

The table lists this clonotype with a few counts. The chain carries TRBV20-1 and TRBJ2-5, with TRBD2 as a possible D gene (6 bases). The CDR3 has 11 amino acids. CDR1 is DFQATT and CDR2 is SNEGSKA in the germline V gene (reference sequence). V lost 5 bases and J 3 bases, leaving 7 bases between the germline ends. CDR3 loop: CSASGEETQYF. CDR3 nucleotide sequence: TGCAGTGCTTCGGGGGAAGAGACCCAGTACTTC.

This clonotype has a count of ten or more. The gene calls are TRBV20-1 and TRBJ2-2; D uncertain. V dropped 6 bases and J dropped 2 bases, with 10 bases sitting between them. Germline values: CDR1 DFQATT, CDR2 SNEGSKA (reference sequence). This CDR3 spans 13 amino acids. The CDR3 here is CSAKSPNTGELFF. As DNA, the CDR3 is TGCAGTGCCAAATCACCTAACACCGGGGAGCTGTTTTTT.

In this sample, this clonotype turned up many times. The genes are TRBV7-9 and TRBJ2-2; D gene uncertain. In germline, CDR1 is SEHNR, CDR2 FQNEAQ (reference sequence). The CDR3 sequence is 14 residues long. V was shortened by 3 bases and J by 8 bases, with 13 bases between the two germline ends. The CDR3 loop is CASSLLSNWGELFF. As DNA, the CDR3 is TGTGCCAGCAGCTTGTTGTCAAATTGGGGGGAGCTGTTTTTT.

At least ten counts were recorded for this clonotype. This rearrangement joins TRBV27 to TRBJ2-2, with 7 bases that match TRBD1. V was clipped by 7 bases and J by 4 bases; unmatched bases: 6. Germline assignment: CDR1 MNHEY and CDR2 SMNVEV (reference sequence). The CDR3 is made up of 14 amino acids. The CDR3 loop is CASIQTGPTGELFF. The CDR3 DNA sequence: TGTGCCAGCATTCAGACAGGGCCCACCGGGGAGCTGTTTTTT.

This clonotype was seen many times. This chain uses TRBV2 with TRBJ2-2; 12 nucleotides line up with TRBD1. Trimming removed 5 bases from V and 7 bases from J; junction bases left unmatched: 8. The CDR3 is made up of 16 amino acids. Looked up from germline, CDR1 is SNHLY and CDR2 is FYNNEI. CDR3 sequence: CASSTWGQGAYGELFF. DNA of the CDR3: TGTGCCAGCAGTACCTGGGGACAGGGGGCTTACGGGGAGCTGTTTTTT.

The rearrangement links TRBV6-1 to TRBJ1-5, with TRBD1 identical over 8 bases. The CDR3 contains 14 residues. Germline V gene lookup returns CDR1 MNHNS and CDR2 SASEGT. The V and J ends lost 10 bases and 1 base, in that order; junction bases with no gene match: 6. The CDR3 loop is CATQQGGSNQPQHF. The CDR3 DNA follows: TGTGCCACACAACAGGGGGGAAGCAATCAGCCCCAGCATTTT.

This clonotype came up a few times. The V and J genes are TRBV7-2 and TRBJ1-2; 7 bases line up with TRBD1. The CDR3 has 15 residues. Germline V gene sequence: CDR1 SGHTA, CDR2 FQGNSA. V lost 5 bases and J lost 6; bases outside the gene matches: 12. CDR3 DNA: TGTGCCAGCAGCATCTATACGACAGGGCGGAATGGCTACACCTTC. The encoded protein is CASSIYTTGRNGYTF.

This clonotype was seen more than once but under ten times. This chain uses TRBV10-3 with TRBJ2-3; maybe TRBD1 (5 bases). Per germline, CDR1 ENHRY and CDR2 SYGVKD. The V end lost 0 bases, the J end lost 0 bases, and 7 bases lay between the germline ends. This CDR3 region has 15 residues. CDR3 in DNA: TGTGCCATCAGTGAGTCGGGGCCTAGCACAGATACGCAGTATTTT. Residues: CAISESGPSTDTQYF.

There are many counts of this clonotype. The chain recombines TRBV12-3 or TRBV12-4 with TRBJ2-5; D perhaps matches TRBD2 (6 bases). The length of the CDR3 is 14 residues. V was trimmed by 7 bases and J by 1 base, leaving 13 bases between them. Written as DNA, the CDR3 is TGTGCCAGCATCGGAGGGGAGATCCAAGAGACCCAGTACTTC. It is translated as CASIGGEIQETQYF.

This clonotype was seen many times. The V gene is TRBV2, the J gene TRBJ2-3; TRBD2 agrees at 8 bases. The germline CDR1 and CDR2 sequences are SNHLY and FYNNEI. Trimming cost V 4 bases and J 0 bases; bases outside gene matches: 6. The CDR3 length is 16 residues. The CDR3 DNA follows: TGTGCCAGCAGTGGGGGTACTAGCGGAAGCACAGATACGCAGTATTTT. Translated, it gives CASSGGTSGSTDTQYF.

This clonotype was recorded at least ten times. The chain is built from TRBV12-3 or TRBV12-4 and TRBJ2-5, with TRBD1 matching 7 bases. Trimming at V came to 6 bases and at J to 2 bases, leaving 9 bases not matched to a gene. This CDR3 region has 15 residues. The CDR3 is CASRAIGTAQETQYF. CDR3 coding DNA: TGTGCCAGCAGGGCCATTGGGACAGCTCAAGAGACCCAGTACTTC.

The chain carries TRBV28 and TRBJ2-1; 7 bases agree with TRBD2. V lost 3 bases, J lost 5 bases, and 10 bases stayed unmatched. There are 16 residues in the CDR3. Per germline, CDR1 MDHEN and CDR2 SYDVKM. CDR3 bases: TGTGCCAGCAGTTTGCGGGAGTGGTTTAAAGACAATGAGCAGTTCTTC. Translated, it gives CASSLREWFKDNEQFF.

This clonotype was observed at least ten times. As DNA, the CDR3 is TGTGCCAGCAGCGTGCAAGACAATGAGCAGTTCTTC. This codes for CASSVQDNEQFF. The rearrangement links TRBV9 to TRBJ2-1; unclear D gene. Germline V gene lookup returns CDR1 SGDLS and CDR2 YYNGEE. Trimming pared 2 bases from V and 5 bases from J, leaving 5 bases between. The CDR3 is 12 residues long.

This clonotype has a handful of counts. The V call is TRBV5-1, the J call TRBJ2-7; D might be TRBD2 (5 bases). The CDR3 totals 14 residues. The germline CDR1 and CDR2 sequences are SGHRS and YFSETQ. Trimming shortened V by 4 bases and J by 7 bases, and 18 bases separated the two germline ends. CDR3 residues: CASSGLRLGEEQYF. DNA of the CDR3: TGCGCCAGCAGCGGACTGCGTCTAGGAGAAGAGCAGTACTTC.

The chain links TRBV19 to TRBJ2-4; TRBD2 might be the D (5 bases). Between the trimmed V and J ends, which lost 3 bases and 1 base, there was a span of 13 bases. The CDR3 totals 16 residues. Germline V lookup: CDR1 LNHDA, CDR2 SQIVND (reference sequence). For the CDR3, the DNA is TGTGCCAGTAGTATTGATGGGAGATGGGCCAAAAACATTCAGTACTTC. Translating gives CASSIDGRWAKNIQYF.

The chain uses TRBV20-1 and TRBJ2-3; the D gene is possibly TRBD2 (6 bases). The ends were cut back, 6 bases at V and 6 bases at J, with 19 bases in the middle. Germline CDR1 and CDR2: DFQATT and SNEGSKA (reference sequence). The CDR3 spans 14 residues. As DNA, the CDR3 is TGCAGTGCCGTCGTTGTGTCGGGGGTGGATACGCAGTATTTT. Translated, it gives CSAVVVSGVDTQYF.